The 20 T cell receptor beta chains below all came from one sample that was sequenced in a study of blood T cell repertoires in COVID-19. TCRdb's table, derived via immunoSEQ multiplex PCR, lists solely in-frame clones and lacks some. The sample includes 190,000 or so clones, around 80% of them seen just once. Sequenced sample: peripheral blood. These receptors all stem from a woman older than 75 with COVID-19, enrolled during active disease.

The chain is built from TRBV7-2 and TRBJ2-7, with 8 bases lining up with TRBD2. The V segment lost 5 bases and the J segment 3 bases; nucleotides outside the gene matches: 6. This CDR3 comprises 14 residues. Per the germline V gene, CDR1 is SGHTA and CDR2 is FQGNSA. The CDR3 nucleotides are TGTGCCAGCAGCGAGGGACTAGGGGTCTACGAGCAGTACTTC. Its translation: CASSEGLGVYEQYF.

The chain recombines TRBV5-4 with TRBJ2-1, with TRBD2 identical over 9 bases. The CDR3 has 15 residues. Germline trimming cut 1 base from V and 6 bases from J; bases unmatched to any gene: 5. Germline lookup yields CDR1 SGHNT and CDR2 YYREEE (reference sequence). The CDR3 DNA reads TGTGCCAGCAGCTTGCCCGGACTAGCGTCCAATGAGCAGTTCTTC. It encodes CASSLPGLASNEQFF.

The chain carries TRBV19 and TRBJ1-2; D is perhaps TRBD1 (6 bases). Germline assignment: CDR1 LNHDA and CDR2 SQIVND (reference sequence). The V and J ends lost 1 base and 6 bases respectively, with 9 bases between them. This CDR3 spans 13 amino acids. The CDR3 DNA is TGTGCCAGTAGTATAGCAGGGGCCCATGGCTACACCTTC. Its translation is CASSIAGAHGYTF.

By proportion, this clone is medium-sized (0.01 to 0.1%). The CDR3 protein is CASTTRTGEEKLFF. The CDR3 region has the DNA TGTGCCAGCACCACCCGGACAGGGGAAGAAAAACTGTTTTTT. The genes are TRBV6-6 and TRBJ1-4; 9 bases agree with TRBD1. The CDR3 has 14 residues. V lost 7 bases and J lost 8; bases outside the gene matches: 8. CDR1 and CDR2 from the germline V gene are MNHNY and SVGAGI (reference sequence).

The rearrangement uses TRBV28 and TRBJ1-5; 7 nucleotides align to TRBD1. V was pared by 4 bases and J by 6 bases, with 21 bases of the junction left unmatched. Germline loops: CDR1 MDHEN, CDR2 SYDVKM. There are 19 residues in the CDR3. The CDR3 bases are TGTGCCAGCAGTTCTTACCTATACTATGACAGGGCCGGGTTTCAGCCCCAGCATTTT. Residues: CASSSYLYYDRAGFQPQHF. Full variable domain (outside the CDR3, taken from reference TRBV28 and TRBJ1-5): DVKVTQSSRYLVKRTGEKVFLECVQDMDHENMFWYRQDPGLGLRLIYFSYDVKMKEKGDIPEGYSVSREKKERFSLILESASTNQTSMYLCASSSYLYYDRAGFQPQHFGDGTRLSIL.

This sequence joins TRBV18 and TRBJ2-7; D gene unclear. V dropped 0 bases and J dropped 5 bases, with 14 bases sitting between them. Germline CDR1 is KGHSH and CDR2 is LQKENI. The CDR3 has 15 residues. CDR3 bases: TGTGCCAGCTCACCACCTTCAGGCCGTACCCACGAGCAGTACTTC. Translation gives CASSPPSGRTHEQYF.

V is TRBV9 and J is TRBJ2-6; no clear D gene. The CDR3 length is 13 residues. Germline assignment: CDR1 SGDLS and CDR2 YYNGEE. V lost 4 bases, J lost 3 bases, and 5 bases lay in between. The CDR3 nucleotides read TGTGCCAGCAGCTTTTATGGGGCCAACGTCCTGACTTTC. Its translation is CASSFYGANVLTF.

The DNA of the CDR3 is TGTGCCAGCAGGGGGGGCAGGGGGCGCAATCAGCCCCAGCATTTT. This gives the protein CASRGGRGRNQPQHF. V gene TRBV28 combines with J gene TRBJ1-5, with 8 bases lining up with TRBD1. Germline V gives CDR1 MDHEN, CDR2 SYDVKM. The V segment lost 6 bases and the J segment 2 bases; nucleotides outside the gene matches: 6. This CDR3 spans 15 amino acids.

This chain links TRBV3-1 (or the pseudogene TRBV3-2) with TRBJ2-1, with TRBD2 matching 8 bases. Unmatched junction bases numbered 3, after V lost 5 bases and J lost 3 bases. Germline CDR1 is LGHDT and CDR2 is YNNKEL (reference sequence). This CDR3 is 14 amino acids long. CDR3 in DNA: TGTGCCAGCAGCTCTAGCGGGTTCTACAATGAGCAGTTCTTC. Translated, it gives CASSSSGFYNEQFF.

This chain links TRBV19 with TRBJ2-3; perhaps TRBD2 as D (6 bases). CDR1 and CDR2 (germline): LNHDA, SQIVND (reference sequence). This CDR3 is 16 amino acids long. The germline V and J ends were trimmed by 1 base and 4 bases, with 15 bases remaining between them. CDR3 protein: CASSIVRGTPPDTQYF. CDR3 bases: TGTGCCAGTAGTATAGTTCGGGGGACTCCACCAGATACGCAGTATTTT.

The rearrangement uses TRBV4-1 and TRBJ2-2; TRBD1 matches 8 bases. This CDR3 spans 15 amino acids. Germline CDR1 reads MGHRA; CDR2 reads YSYEKL. The V and J ends lost 4 bases and 2 bases, in that order; junction bases with no gene match: 3. DNA of the CDR3: TGCGCCAGCAGCCTAGGACAGGGCAACACCGGGGAGCTGTTTTTT. Its protein is CASSLGQGNTGELFF.

The gene calls are TRBV3-1 (or the pseudogene TRBV3-2) and TRBJ2-3; TRBD2 might be the D (5 bases). Trimming shortened V by 0 bases and J by 1 base, and 11 bases separated the two germline ends. Germline V gene sequence: CDR1 LGHDT, CDR2 YNNKEL (reference sequence). The length of the CDR3 is 16 residues. CDR3 in amino acids: CASSQEGRGGTDTQYF. The CDR3 coding sequence is TGTGCCAGCAGCCAAGAAGGACGGGGTGGCACAGATACGCAGTATTTT.

The chain recombines TRBV5-1 with TRBJ2-3, with 9 bases fitting TRBD1. Germline CDR1 and CDR2: SGHRS and YFSETQ. Trimming took 0 bases from V and 2 from J; bases not matched to a gene: 7. This CDR3 spans 17 amino acids. Here the CDR3 DNA reads TGCGCCAGCAGCTTGGAAGGCCACAGGGGGCCCACAGATACGCAGTATTTT. Encoded protein: CASSLEGHRGPTDTQYF.

The chain links TRBV7-9 to TRBJ2-7; D ambiguous. CDR3 length: 13 amino acids. V lost 4 bases, J lost 3 bases, and 10 bases lay in between. Germline V gene data show CDR1 as SEHNR and CDR2 as FQNEAQ (reference sequence). The CDR3 here is CASSSFIHYEQYF. As DNA, the CDR3 is TGTGCCAGCAGCTCCTTCATACACTACGAGCAGTACTTC.

V and J are TRBV5-1 and TRBJ1-2; the D gene is possibly TRBD1 (6 bases). Trimming removed 4 bases at V and 2 bases at J, with 21 bases between. Germline V gene sequence: CDR1 SGHRS, CDR2 YFSETQ. The CDR3 spans 17 residues. CDR3 DNA: TGCGCCAGCAGCCCGGCCCCAACGACAGGAACCAACTATGGCTACACCTTC. Protein: CASSPAPTTGTNYGYTF.

The chain has TRBV7-2 and TRBJ2-7; 14 bases line up with TRBD2. Germline loops: CDR1 SGHTA, CDR2 FQGNSA. V was pared by 1 base and J by 7 bases, with 0 bases of the junction left unmatched. The CDR3 spans 14 residues. CDR3 nucleotides: TGTGCCAGCAGCTTAGGACTAGCGGGGGGGGAGCAGTACTTC. Translating it yields CASSLGLAGGEQYF.

In its sample, this clone was seen a few times. The genes are TRBV5-1 and TRBJ2-7; D is uncertain. The V and J ends lost 0 bases and 7 bases respectively, with 23 bases between them. CDR3 size: 17 residues. Germline assignment: CDR1 SGHRS and CDR2 YFSETQ. CDR3: CASSLAFGGSRPREQYF. CDR3 nucleotides: TGCGCCAGCAGCTTGGCTTTTGGCGGTTCCCGTCCTAGAGAGCAGTACTTC.

The chain carries TRBV3-1 (or the pseudogene TRBV3-2) and TRBJ1-1; tentatively, D is TRBD1 (5 bases). The CDR3 consists of 15 residues. Trimming removed 5 bases at V and 11 bases at J, with 24 bases between. From germline, CDR1 is LGHDT and CDR2 YNNKEL (reference sequence). In DNA form, the CDR3 reads TGTGCCAGCAGCAGAAATGGGAGGGAGGGGTTCGAGGCTTTCTTT. Residues: CASSRNGREGFEAFF.

The chain is built from TRBV5-1 and TRBJ2-2; 7 bases match TRBD2. The CDR3 runs 18 residues. The V segment lost 3 bases and the J segment 0 bases; nucleotides outside the gene matches: 11. Germline-derived CDR1 and CDR2 are SGHRS and YFSETQ. This CDR3 reads CASSSGLGPTSNTGELFF. The CDR3 DNA is TGCGCCAGCAGCTCTGGACTAGGCCCAACTTCGAACACCGGGGAGCTGTTTTTT.

The chain uses TRBV5-4 and TRBJ1-2, with 8 nucleotides matching TRBD1. The germline V gene has CDR1 SGHNT and CDR2 YYREEE (reference sequence). The CDR3 consists of 15 residues. J was trimmed by 3 bases and V by 4 bases; bases with no gene match: 8. CDR3 coding DNA: TGTGCCAGCAGCACGCGGACAGGGTTGGACTATGGCTACACCTTC. As protein: CASSTRTGLDYGYTF.